A selection of T cell receptor beta chains follows, all from one sample in a study of blood T cell repertoires in COVID-19. Clones were read by immunoSEQ multiplex PCR, and TCRdb kept only the in-frame ones, dropping some. The repertoire includes about 95,000 clones, 81% of them detected once, and 4% to 5.5% sits in the top ten. The sample comprised peripheral blood. All receptors come from a man older than 75 with COVID-19, enrolled during active disease. CDR3s include the opening cysteine and the closing phenylalanine or tryptophan. D genes are given only for firm matches. A row's size may be missing; if present it is once, few, many or a size class.

cdr3_aa	cdr3_nt	cdr3_length	d_call	j_call	v_call	clone_size
CASQQVPNEKLFF	TGCGCCAGCCAACAGGTCCCTAATGAAAAACTGTTTTTT	13	-	TRBJ1-4	TRBV10-2	-
CASSLDRANTEAFF	TGTGCCAGCAGCCTGGACAGGGCGAACACTGAAGCTTTCTTT	14	TRBD1	TRBJ1-1	TRBV11-1	-
CASSTGTGVNGYNSPLHF	TGTGCCAGCAGCACAGGGACAGGGGTTAACGGGTATAATTCACCCCTCCACTTT	18	TRBD1	TRBJ1-6	TRBV5-6	-
CASSISTGRATEAFF	TGTGCCAGTAGTATCTCAACAGGGCGGGCCACTGAAGCTTTCTTT	15	-	TRBJ1-1	TRBV19	-
CASSFVRGLGSGNTIYF	TGTGCCAGCAGCTTCGTCAGGGGGCTTGGCTCTGGAAACACCATATATTTT	17	TRBD1	TRBJ1-3	TRBV5-8	-
CASSSPAGGSETQYF	TGTGCCAGCTCATCCCCCGCGGGAGGCTCTGAGACCCAGTACTTC	15	TRBD2	TRBJ2-5	TRBV27	-
CASSHVGGHF	TGCGCCAGCAGCCACGTTGGAGGGCACTTC	10	-	TRBJ2-5	TRBV4-1	-
CAWSDREVLFF	TGTGCCTGGAGTGACAGGGAAGTACTGTTTTTT	11	-	TRBJ1-4	TRBV30	-
CASSIGPTVNEKLFF	TGTGCCAGTAGTATAGGGCCGACTGTTAATGAAAAACTGTTTTTT	15	-	TRBJ1-4	TRBV19	-
CASSDDSKWWYF	TGTGCCAGTAGCGACGACTCCAAATGGTGGTACTTC	12	-	TRBJ2-7	TRBV19	-
CASSLWQGLNSPLHF	TGTGCCAGCAGTTTATGGCAGGGGCTGAATTCACCCCTCCACTTT	15	-	TRBJ1-6	TRBV27	-
CASSHDRGGFGKLFF	TGCGCCAGCAGCCACGACAGGGGAGGGTTTGGTAAACTGTTTTTT	15	TRBD1	TRBJ1-4	TRBV4-1	-
CASSPGQPSLFF	TGTGCCAGCAGTCCGGGACAGCCAAGCCTGTTTTTT	12	TRBD1	TRBJ1-4	TRBV6-5	-
CSAKTENYGYTF	TGCAGCGCGAAGACAGAAAACTATGGCTACACCTTC	12	-	TRBJ1-2	TRBV29-1	-
CASSESGGFSGGYTF	TGCGCCAGCAGTGAGTCTGGAGGTTTCTCGGGTGGCTACACCTTC	15	-	TRBJ1-2	TRBV10-2	-
CATSTGTGYQPQHF	TGTGCCACCAGCACCGGGACAGGATATCAGCCCCAGCATTTT	14	TRBD1	TRBJ1-5	TRBV15	-
CSATGGSEQFF	TGCAGTGCTACAGGGGGGAGTGAGCAGTTCTTC	11	-	TRBJ2-1	TRBV20-1	-
CASSYLSQANTEAFF	TGTGCCAGCAGTTACCTAAGTCAAGCGAACACTGAAGCTTTCTTT	15	-	TRBJ1-1	TRBV6-2/TRBV6-3	once
CASSLMLGTPNTEAFF	TGCGCCAGCAGCCTCATGCTCGGGACACCGAACACTGAAGCTTTCTTT	16	-	TRBJ1-1	TRBV5-1	-
CASSLGTRTRGEQYF	TGTGCCAGCAGCTTAGGAACTAGAACTCGGGGCGAGCAGTACTTC	15	-	TRBJ2-7	TRBV7-2	-
CASSLSWDLFTGQFF	TGTGCCAGCAGTTTATCGTGGGACTTATTCACCGGGCAGTTCTTC	15	-	TRBJ2-1	TRBV27	-
CASSAGQGSNEQYF	TGTGCCAGCAGCGCTGGACAGGGGTCCAACGAGCAGTACTTC	14	TRBD1	TRBJ2-7	TRBV9	few
CASSEAGLAGRWNTGELFF	TGTGCCAGCAGTGAAGCGGGACTAGCGGGGCGGTGGAACACCGGGGAGCTGTTTTTT	19	TRBD2	TRBJ2-2	TRBV6-1	-
CASSYSGGEQYF	TGTGCCAGCAGTTACTCTGGAGGCGAGCAGTACTTC	12	-	TRBJ2-7	TRBV6-2/TRBV6-3	-
CSVGTGGLWNTGELFF	TGCAGCGTTGGAACAGGGGGGCTCTGGAACACCGGGGAGCTGTTTTTT	16	TRBD1	TRBJ2-2	TRBV29-1	-
CASSKDRAGELFF	TGTGCCAGCAGCAAGGACAGGGCCGGGGAGCTGTTTTTT	13	TRBD1	TRBJ2-2	TRBV7-8	-
CASSRGLKETQYF	TGCGCCAGCAGCCGGGGCCTTAAGGAGACCCAGTACTTC	13	-	TRBJ2-5	TRBV4-1	few
CASRLPHLEGFSSYEQYF	TGTGCCAGCAGGCTACCCCATTTAGAGGGATTCAGCTCCTACGAGCAGTACTTC	18	-	TRBJ2-7	TRBV27	-
CASKVAGGTDTQYF	TGTGCCAGCAAAGTAGCGGGGGGGACAGATACGCAGTATTTT	14	TRBD2	TRBJ2-3	TRBV27	-
CASSQGQGAWETQYF	TGTGCCAGCAGCCAGGGACAGGGGGCATGGGAGACCCAGTACTTC	15	TRBD1	TRBJ2-5	TRBV5-4	-